The 28 T cell receptor beta chains below all came from one sample that was sequenced in a study of cytomegalovirus exposure and HLA in healthy donors. The PCR had 60 Vbeta and 13 Jbeta primers. Sequenced by immunoSEQ multiplex PCR; TCRdb stores in-frame clones only, minus some. This table holds about 84,000 clones, around 68% found once. Specimen: PBMCs. The origin of the receptors is a woman between 40 and 50 years old in good health and CMV-seropositive.

The CDR3 nucleotides are TGTGCCACCAGCAGAGAGAGCGGTGCCTACAATGAGCAGTTCTTC. Encoded protein: CATSRESGAYNEQFF. V is TRBV15 and J is TRBJ2-1; weak D call: TRBD2 (5 bases). Trimming stripped 0 bases from V and 2 bases from J, with 8 bases between. Germline CDR1 and CDR2: LNHNV and YYDKDF (reference sequence). This CDR3 has 15 residues.

This chain's CDR3 is CASSPPTPAGVNEQFF. CDR3 DNA: TGTGCCAGCTCACCACCAACTCCAGCAGGGGTCAATGAGCAGTTCTTC. The chain joins TRBV18 to TRBJ2-1; tentatively, D is TRBD1 (6 bases). Germline-derived CDR1 and CDR2 are KGHSH and LQKENI. The CDR3 length is 16 residues. The ends were cut back, 0 bases at V and 6 bases at J, with 15 bases in the middle.

V is TRBV11-2 and J is TRBJ2-6; D unresolved. The CDR3 has 14 residues. The V gene's germline CDR1 is SGHAT and CDR2 FQNNGV. Trimming stripped 3 bases from V and 2 bases from J, with 5 bases between. CDR3 DNA: TGTGCCAGCAGCTTTCTTCCTGGGGCCAACGTCCTGACTTTC. As protein: CASSFLPGANVLTF.

The chain is built from TRBV9 and TRBJ2-1, with TRBD2 matching 8 bases. The length of the CDR3 is 15 residues. Germline CDR1 SGDLS, CDR2 YYNGEE. Losses at the gene ends were 2 bases for V and 2 bases for J; bases not matched to a gene: 3. The CDR3: CASSVGGGPYNEQFF. The CDR3 DNA reads TGTGCCAGCAGCGTCGGGGGGGGCCCCTACAATGAGCAGTTCTTC.

The V gene is TRBV19, the J gene TRBJ2-3; D not resolved. The CDR3 covers 15 residues. V dropped 3 bases and J dropped 0 bases, with 10 bases sitting between them. The germline gives CDR1 LNHDA, CDR2 SQIVND (reference sequence). The CDR3 DNA follows: TGTGCCAGTAGTATTGATCCAGTCAGCACAGATACGCAGTATTTT. It is translated as CASSIDPVSTDTQYF.

This clone has a handful of counts. The chain carries TRBV9 and TRBJ2-7, with 11 bases that match TRBD1. CDR1 and CDR2 (germline): SGDLS, YYNGEE. Losses at the gene ends were 4 bases for V and 3 bases for J; bases not matched to a gene: 9. The CDR3 extends over 16 amino acids. CDR3 sequence reads: CASSQSRGTGGYEQYF. The CDR3 DNA is TGTGCCAGCAGCCAGAGTCGGGGGACAGGGGGCTACGAGCAGTACTTC.

This clone was found a few times. The sample has other DNA sequences that encode this CDR3 too. The V gene is TRBV5-6, the J gene TRBJ2-7, with 10 bases fitting TRBD2. Trimming removed 3 bases from V and 2 bases from J; junction bases left unmatched: 14. In germline, CDR1 is SGHDT, CDR2 YYEEEE. CDR3 length equals 18 residues. The CDR3 region has the DNA TGTGCCAGCAGCTCGCCCTCTTCTCTAGCGGGAGTTCCCTACGAGCAGTACTTC. This sequence encodes CASSSPSSLAGVPYEQYF.

In this sample, this clone turned up a few times. The chain employs TRBV14 and TRBJ1-4; D ambiguous. Trimming took 5 bases from V and 7 from J, leaving 11 bases between them. The CDR3 has 13 residues. Germline V gene lookup returns CDR1 SGHDN and CDR2 FVKESK. The CDR3, as DNA: TGTGCCAGCAGCGCACAGTTCGCTGAAAAACTGTTTTTT. This translates into CASSAQFAEKLFF. The entire variable domain, with the rest obtained from reference TRBV14 and TRBJ1-4, is as follows: EAGVTQFPSHSVIEKGQTVTLRCDPISGHDNLYWYRRVMGKEIKFLLHFVKESKQDESGMPNNRFLAERTGGTYSTLKVQPAELEDSGVYFCASSAQFAEKLFFGSGTQLSVL.

The chain carries TRBV28 and TRBJ1-1, with D tentatively TRBD1 (6 bases). Trimming removed 4 bases from V and 4 bases from J, with 7 bases in between. The CDR3 length is 12 residues. Germline values: CDR1 MDHEN, CDR2 SYDVKM. DNA for the CDR3: TGTGCCAGCAGTTCACAGGGCACTGAAGCTTTCTTT. As protein: CASSSQGTEAFF.

The chain links TRBV7-2 to TRBJ2-7; D is ambiguous. The CDR3 runs to 14 residues. V dropped 1 base and J dropped 3 bases, with 10 bases sitting between them. Looked up from germline, CDR1 is SGHTA and CDR2 is FQGNSA. CDR3 in DNA: TGTGCCAGCAGCTTAGGCGGATCCCTCTACGAGCAGTACTTC. Its protein product is CASSLGGSLYEQYF.

This chain joins TRBV7-3 and TRBJ2-2; weak D call: TRBD2 (5 bases). The CDR3 sequence is 14 residues long. V lost 5 bases, J lost 1 base, and 8 bases lay in between. The germline V gene has CDR1 SGHTA and CDR2 FQGTGA. The CDR3 bases are TGTGCCAGCAGCCGAGGACTGAACACCGGGGAGCTGTTTTTT. Translated: CASSRGLNTGELFF. The full variable domain, with the rest looked up from reference TRBV7-3 and TRBJ2-2, is GAGVSQTPSNKVTEKGKYVELRCDPISGHTALYWYRQSLGQGPEFLIYFQGTGAADDSGLPNDRFFAVRPEGSVSTLKIQRTERGDSAVYLCASSRGLNTGELFFGEGSRLTVL.

This clone was recorded only once. The chain recombines TRBV15 with TRBJ2-1; TRBD1 matches 10 bases. This CDR3 has 16 residues. The ends lost 2 bases at V and 7 bases at J; junction bases unmatched: 8. Germline CDR1 reads LNHNV; CDR2 reads YYDKDF (reference sequence). CDR3 region: CATSRPGTGDRNEQFF. The CDR3 DNA reads as TGTGCCACCAGCAGACCGGGGACAGGGGATCGAAATGAGCAGTTCTTC.

DNA of the CDR3: TGTGCCAGCAGGGAGCGGGAGGCGAGGGATACGCAGTATTTT. Protein sequence: CASREREARDTQYF. The chain joins TRBV6-6 to TRBJ2-3; 9 bases are shared with TRBD2. The trim removed 6 bases at V and 6 bases at J, leaving 7 bases unmatched. The germline gives CDR1 MNHNY, CDR2 SVGAGI (reference sequence). This CDR3 is built from 14 residues.

The V gene is TRBV10-3, the J gene TRBJ2-3; 7 nucleotides match TRBD2. CDR1 ENHRY and CDR2 SYGVKD come from the germline V gene. CDR3 length: 17 residues. Unmatched junction bases numbered 12, after V lost 4 bases and J lost 2 bases. The CDR3 protein is CAISATTSERPTDTQYF. CDR3 bases: TGTGCCATCAGTGCGACAACTAGCGAAAGACCCACAGATACGCAGTATTTT.

The chain is built from TRBV7-2 and TRBJ2-7, with 8 bases aligning to TRBD2. V lost 4 bases, J lost 2 bases, and 7 bases stayed unmatched. The CDR3 sequence is 15 residues long. CDR1 and CDR2 from the germline V gene are SGHTA and FQGNSA. The CDR3 sequence is CASSSFPGGPYEQYF. The CDR3, as DNA: TGTGCCAGCAGCTCCTTCCCGGGAGGGCCCTACGAGCAGTACTTC.

The chain combines TRBV30 with TRBJ2-7; D perhaps matches TRBD2 (5 bases). Trimming left V 3 bases short and J 0 bases short, with 15 bases between. The CDR3 totals 15 residues. CDR1 and CDR2 (germline): GTSNPN, SVGIG (reference sequence). In nucleotides, the CDR3 is TGTGCCTGGAGGCCAAGCGGATACGTCTCCTACGAGCAGTACTTC. Residues: CAWRPSGYVSYEQYF.

About this clone itself: Different DNA sequences within this sample yield the same CDR3. The chain combines TRBV29-1 with TRBJ2-3, with D uncertain. Germline-derived CDR1 and CDR2 are SQVTM and ANQGSEA. CDR3 length: 10 residues. V lost 5 bases and J lost 2, with 2 bases in between. The CDR3 loop is CSVYTDTQYF. CDR3 coding DNA: TGCAGCGTTTACACAGATACGCAGTATTTT.

The chain couples TRBV29-1 to TRBJ1-4, with 8 nucleotides matching TRBD1. The CDR3 is 12 residues long. Per germline, CDR1 SQVTM and CDR2 ANQGSEA. V dropped 7 bases and J dropped 6; count of bases not matched to a gene: 4. CDR3 DNA sequence: TGCAGCGCAGGACAGGGTGATGAAAAACTGTTTTTT. Amino acids: CSAGQGDEKLFF.

The J gene is TRBJ2-7, the V gene TRBV7-9, with a weak D call TRBD1 (5 bases). Between the trimmed V and J ends, which lost 0 bases and 5 bases, there was a span of 8 bases. From germline, CDR1 is SEHNR and CDR2 FQNEAQ (reference sequence). The CDR3 has 13 residues. CDR3 amino acids: CASSLAGANEQYF. DNA of the CDR3: TGTGCCAGCAGCTTAGCTGGGGCCAACGAGCAGTACTTC.

The gene calls are TRBV7-2 and TRBJ1-2, with D perhaps matching TRBD1 (5 bases). The CDR3 length is 15 residues. The germline CDR1 and CDR2 sequences are SGHTA and FQGNSA. V lost 0 bases and J 4 bases, leaving 12 bases between the germline ends. The CDR3 loop is CASSLAMTAFYGYTF. In nucleotides, the CDR3 is TGTGCCAGCAGCTTAGCGATGACAGCGTTCTATGGCTACACCTTC.

This chain connects TRBV7-3 to TRBJ2-2; 13 nucleotides align to TRBD2. Germline trimming cut 4 bases from V and 8 bases from J; bases unmatched to any gene: 4. The CDR3 runs to 15 residues. Germline CDR1 SGHTA, CDR2 FQGTGA. This CDR3 is CASSSGTSGKGELFF. The CDR3 nucleotides read TGTGCCAGCAGCTCAGGGACTAGCGGGAAAGGGGAGCTGTTTTTT.

The rearrangement uses TRBV5-1 and TRBJ2-1; no clear D. Germline CDR1 reads SGHRS; CDR2 reads YFSETQ. The length of the CDR3 is 13 residues. V dropped 6 bases and J dropped 0 bases, with 7 bases sitting between them. The CDR3 loop reads CASKPPSYNEQFF. In nucleotides, the CDR3 is TGCGCCAGCAAGCCCCCCTCCTACAATGAGCAGTTCTTC.

The V and J genes are TRBV4-3 and TRBJ2-3; TRBD2 matches 10 bases. This CDR3 is 14 amino acids long. V dropped 5 bases and J dropped 7; count of bases not matched to a gene: 6. Looked up from germline, CDR1 is LGHNA and CDR2 is YSLEER. The CDR3 is CASSSSGSGNTQYF. For the CDR3, the DNA is TGCGCCAGCAGCTCTAGCGGGAGCGGGAATACGCAGTATTTT.

The chain couples TRBV6-5 to TRBJ2-3; D is undetermined. Looked up from germline, CDR1 is MNHEY and CDR2 is SVGAGI. There are 15 residues in the CDR3. Trimming cost V 0 bases and J 1 base, with 8 bases left between them. The DNA for the CDR3 is TGTGCCAGCAGTTACTCTGACACTGGCACAGATACGCAGTATTTT. This translates into CASSYSDTGTDTQYF.

The chain recombines TRBV5-1 with TRBJ1-3, with a weak D call TRBD1 (6 bases). V dropped 2 bases and J dropped 1 base, with 10 bases sitting between them. The CDR3 consists of 15 residues. The germline V gene has CDR1 SGHRS and CDR2 YFSETQ. The CDR3, as DNA: TGCGCCAGCAGCTTACAGGGTCTTTCTGGAAACACCATATATTTT. This gives the protein CASSLQGLSGNTIYF.

The rearrangement joins TRBV7-2 to TRBJ2-3; a possible D gene is TRBD2 (6 bases). The V end lost 5 bases, the J end lost 13 bases, and 22 bases lay between the germline ends. This CDR3 is built from 14 residues. From germline, CDR1 is SGHTA and CDR2 FQGNSA. CDR3 region: CASSRRDGPGKEYF. The CDR3, as DNA: TGTGCCAGCAGCAGGCGGGACGGGCCCGGGAAGGAGTATTTT.

Regarding this clone: In the same sample, other DNA sequences code for this CDR3. This CDR3 is CASSLRGTHQPQHF. CDR3 DNA: TGTGCCAGCAGTCTCAGGGGGACGCATCAGCCCCAGCATTTT. V and J are TRBV27 and TRBJ1-5, with TRBD1 matching 7 bases. Trimming took 5 bases from V and 5 from J; bases not matched to a gene: 6. The CDR3 extends over 14 amino acids. CDR1 MNHEY and CDR2 SMNVEV come from the germline V gene (reference sequence).

The genes are TRBV5-4 and TRBJ2-7, with 7 positions matching TRBD2. The germline CDR1 and CDR2 sequences are SGHNT and YYREEE (reference sequence). CDR3 length: 13 residues. The J segment lost 0 bases and the V segment lost 4 bases, leaving 1 base of the junction unmatched. The CDR3 DNA follows: TGTGCCAGCAGCGGGGACTACTCCTACGAGCAGTACTTC. Translating gives CASSGDYSYEQYF.